These 16 T cell receptor beta chains share one sample of origin, sequenced in a study of cytomegalovirus exposure and HLA in healthy donors. Amplification used 60 Vbeta primers and 13 Jbeta primers. Sequenced by immunoSEQ multiplex PCR; TCRdb stores in-frame clones only, minus some. The sample carries about 250,000 clones, over 70% recorded once. Sequencing was carried out using PBMCs. Receptor source: a girl aged 2 to 9 in good health and CMV-seronegative.

The chain combines TRBV27 with TRBJ2-5, with 7 bases that match TRBD1. The end of the DNA fits TRBJ2-7 better, so the J call may be wrong. The CDR3 spans 14 residues. The germline V gene has CDR1 MNHEY and CDR2 SMNVEV (reference sequence). The CDR3 DNA is TGTGCCAGCAGGGGAAGACAGGGCCCCTACGAGCAGTACTTC. Protein: CASRGRQGPYEQYF.

Turning to this clone: The conserved final phenylalanine or tryptophan is absent from the CDR3, which likely points to a read error. The limits of the CDR3 on the DNA are not certain, so only TCRdb's listed CDR3 is given. The chain couples TRBV5-8 to TRBJ2-7; the table's D call, TRBD2, was not checked against the DNA. Germline values: CDR1 SGHTS, CDR2 YDEGEE. 12 amino acids form the CDR3, both terminal residues included. CDR3 sequence reads: CASSWLGLAGQL.

The chain is built from TRBV4-2 and TRBJ2-7; weak D call: TRBD1 (6 bases). CDR1 LGHNA and CDR2 YNFKEQ come from the germline V gene. There are 13 residues in the CDR3. Trimming removed 5 bases from V and 5 bases from J, with 13 bases in between. The CDR3 region has the DNA TGTGCCAGCAGCGGTCTCGGGACAAACGAGCAGTACTTC. It encodes CASSGLGTNEQYF.

The chain has TRBV5-5 and TRBJ2-7, with 11 nucleotides matching TRBD1. Germline loops: CDR1 SGHKS, CDR2 YYEKEE (reference sequence). Trimming removed 3 bases from V and 3 bases from J; junction bases left unmatched: 5. The CDR3 length is 15 residues. CDR3 region: CASSYSGTGGYEQYF. The CDR3 DNA follows: TGTGCCAGCAGCTACTCCGGGACAGGGGGCTACGAGCAGTACTTC.

The V and J genes are TRBV5-1 and TRBJ2-2, with D perhaps TRBD1 (5 bases). The CDR3 is made up of 14 amino acids. In germline, CDR1 is SGHRS, CDR2 YFSETQ. V lost 5 bases, J lost 0 bases, and 8 bases lay in between. The CDR3 protein is CASSRGSNTGELFF. In DNA, the CDR3 is TGCGCCAGCAGTAGGGGTTCGAACACCGGGGAGCTGTTTTTT.

This rearrangement joins TRBV9 to TRBJ2-3; weak D call: TRBD2 (6 bases). This CDR3 has 16 amino acids. Between the trimmed V and J ends, which lost 0 bases and 2 bases, there was a span of 13 bases. Germline assignment: CDR1 SGDLS and CDR2 YYNGEE. As DNA, the CDR3 is TGTGCCAGCAGCGTAGGAGGGACTCTCTTCACAGATACGCAGTATTTT. Translating gives CASSVGGTLFTDTQYF. Drawing the rest from reference TRBV9 and TRBJ2-3, the complete variable domain is DSGVTQTPKHLITATGQRVTLRCSPRSGDLSVYWYQQSLDQGLQFLIQYYNGEERAKGNILERFSAQQFPDLHSELNLSSLELGDSALYFCASSVGGTLFTDTQYFGPGTRLTVL.

The genes are TRBV5-1 and TRBJ2-1, with 11 bases matching TRBD2. CDR3 length: 16 amino acids. Germline lookup yields CDR1 SGHRS and CDR2 YFSETQ. V shed 6 bases, J shed 7 bases, and the junction held 12 bases outside the gene matches. The CDR3 nucleotides read TGCGCCAGCAAGGGGACTAGCGGCCCTGTTGGGAATGAGCAGTTCTTC. Protein: CASKGTSGPVGNEQFF. The variable domain in full, completed from reference TRBV5-1 and TRBJ2-1, reads KAGVTQTPRYLIKTRGQQVTLSCSPISGHRSVSWYQQTPGQGLQFLFEYFSETQRNKGNFPGRFSGRQFSNSRSEMNVSTLELGDSALYLCASKGTSGPVGNEQFFGPGTRLTVL.

The chain joins TRBV5-4 to TRBJ2-7; TRBD2 matches 11 bases. The germline V gene encodes CDR1 SGHNT and CDR2 YYREEE (reference sequence). The CDR3 consists of 15 residues. After removal of 2 bases from V and 3 bases from J, the junction contained 4 bases not matched to a gene. The chain's CDR3 is CASSFGTSGNYEQYF. The CDR3 DNA reads TGTGCCAGCAGCTTCGGGACTAGCGGCAACTACGAGCAGTACTTC.

This clone has just one count. This sequence joins TRBV7-9 and TRBJ2-1, with 7 bases that match TRBD2. The CDR3 length is 19 residues. Trimming took 5 bases from V and 3 from J; bases not matched to a gene: 19. The germline gives CDR1 SEHNR, CDR2 FQNEAQ (reference sequence). The CDR3 region has the DNA TGTGCCAGCAGCCGTATGATATCGGGGGGACCGAGGAGCTACAATGAGCAGTTCTTC. This sequence encodes CASSRMISGGPRSYNEQFF.

The rearrangement links TRBV9 to TRBJ2-7, with 8 bases fitting TRBD2. Germline CDR1 is SGDLS and CDR2 is YYNGEE. After removal of 0 bases from V and 7 bases from J, the junction contained 3 bases not matched to a gene. CDR3 length: 13 residues. The CDR3 loop is CASSVVGRGEQYF. The CDR3 region has the DNA TGTGCCAGCAGCGTAGTCGGGAGGGGAGAGCAGTACTTC.

The J gene is TRBJ1-5, the V gene TRBV5-1; D is unclear. Germline V gene lookup returns CDR1 SGHRS and CDR2 YFSETQ. The ends were cut back, 2 bases at V and 4 bases at J, with 7 bases in the middle. The CDR3 runs 13 residues. CDR3 nucleotides: TGCGCCAGCAGCTTCGGGGTGAATCAGCCCCAGCATTTT. Its translation is CASSFGVNQPQHF.

The chain recombines TRBV18 with TRBJ2-7; 10 bases fit TRBD1. CDR3 length: 15 amino acids. V was clipped by 5 bases and J by 2 bases; unmatched bases: 6. Germline CDR1 reads KGHSH; CDR2 reads LQKENI. CDR3 residues: CASSSGQGDTYEQYF. CDR3 coding DNA: TGTGCCAGCTCATCAGGACAGGGGGACACCTACGAGCAGTACTTC.

V and J are TRBV5-1 and TRBJ2-2; 12 bases align to TRBD1. Germline V CDR1 and CDR2: SGHRS, YFSETQ. This CDR3 comprises 15 residues. The ends lost 5 bases at V and 6 bases at J; junction bases unmatched: 5. CDR3 residues: CASRSGTGGSGELFF. The CDR3 DNA reads TGCGCCAGCAGGTCCGGGACAGGGGGCTCCGGGGAGCTGTTTTTT.

This clone appeared a few times. The rearrangement uses TRBV6-1 and TRBJ2-5; D perhaps matches TRBD2 (5 bases). Germline CDR1 and CDR2: MNHNS and SASEGT. The CDR3 spans 14 residues. V was shortened by 7 bases and J by 1 base, with 13 bases between the two germline ends. In DNA form, the CDR3 reads TGTGCCAGCACCCTACGACTAATCCAAGAGACCCAGTACTTC. It specifies CASTLRLIQETQYF.

The CDR3 protein is CASSYDNRGPYEQYF. CDR3 DNA sequence: TGTGCCAGCAGTTACGATAACAGGGGCCCCTACGAGCAGTACTTC. J is TRBJ2-7 and V is TRBV6-5, with 7 bases identical to TRBD1. Germline V gene sequence: CDR1 MNHEY, CDR2 SVGAGI. The CDR3 is 15 amino acids. V shed 2 bases, J shed 2 bases, and the junction held 6 bases outside the gene matches.

Details on this clone: Compared with germline, one end of the junction differs, possibly owing to a read error. The chain uses TRBV7-9 and TRBJ1-4; weak D call: TRBD1 (6 bases). This CDR3 is 15 amino acids long. Germline lookup yields CDR1 SEHNR and CDR2 FQNEAQ (reference sequence). The CDR3 DNA reads as TGTTCCAGCAGCTCGAGGGGGGGAATGGGTGAAAAACTGTTTTTT. It yields the protein CSSSSRGGMGEKLFF.